The next 19 T cell receptor beta chains were all read from a single sample in a study of blood T cell repertoires in COVID-19 (TCRdb year 2020). The library came from the immunoSEQ multiplex PCR assay. As stored in TCRdb, this immuneACCESS dataset retains in-frame rearrangements with V and J assigned. A fraction of the clones does not appear; measured against another copy, unresolved V genes explain less than half of the discrepancy, and the remainder lacks a known reason. Across this sample there are over 200,000 clones, with 88% seen only once. The leading ten clones occupy 0.99% of the sample. The specimen was peripheral blood. These receptor sequences come from a woman aged 40 to 50 who had recovered from COVID-19.

The rearrangement uses TRBV5-1 and TRBJ2-5, with D tentatively TRBD2 (6 bases). Trimming took off 1 base at V and 1 base at J, with 11 bases between the two ends. Germline V lookup: CDR1 SGHRS, CDR2 YFSETQ. This CDR3 region has 15 residues. The CDR3 region has the DNA TGCGCCAGCAGCTTGCGGGGACTGGCCCAAGAGACCCAGTACTTC. Translation gives CASSLRGLAQETQYF.

The CDR3 loop reads CATSDPRGAGNTIYF. CDR3 DNA: TGTGCCACCAGTGACCCCAGGGGGGCTGGAAACACCATATATTTT. V and J are TRBV24-1 and TRBJ1-3; the match to TRBD1 covers 7 bases. Germline V gene lookup returns CDR1 KGHDR and CDR2 SFDVKD. J gave up 2 bases and V 4 bases, and 4 bases lay outside the gene matches. The CDR3 runs to 15 residues.

V usage is TRBV5-6 and J usage is TRBJ1-1, with D perhaps TRBD1 (6 bases). The V gene's germline CDR1 is SGHDT and CDR2 YYEEEE. CDR3 length: 15 amino acids. The V end lost 0 bases, the J end lost 4 bases, and 13 bases lay between the germline ends. The CDR3 protein is CASSLGPGVSTEAFF. DNA of the CDR3: TGTGCCAGCAGCTTGGGGCCAGGGGTGAGCACTGAAGCTTTCTTT.

With regard to this clone: One junction end disagrees with the germline gene, perhaps due to a read error. The V gene is TRBV7-7, the J gene TRBJ2-1; TRBD2 matches 10 bases. The CDR3 runs to 14 residues. The V gene's germline CDR1 is SSHAT and CDR2 FNYEAQ (reference sequence). The CDR3 region is CASSLGLAGDEQFF. The CDR3 DNA sequence: TGTGCTAGCAGCTTGGGGCTAGCGGGAGATGAGCAGTTCTTC.

This clone was counted a single time. The junction departs from germline at one end; a sequencing error may be responsible. The chain is built from TRBV4-2 and TRBJ2-5; D call uncertain. The germline gives CDR1 LGHNA, CDR2 YNFKEQ. CDR3 length: 11 residues. The CDR3 spells CASTTSGTQYF. CDR3 coding DNA: TGCGCCAGCACCACATCGGGGACCCAGTACTTC.

The chain uses TRBV10-3 and TRBJ1-4; TRBD1 aligns across 7 bases. V shed 3 bases, J shed 0 bases, and the junction held 4 bases outside the gene matches. Germline values: CDR1 ENHRY, CDR2 SYGVKD. CDR3 length equals 16 residues. The chain's CDR3 is CAISDSGTATNEKLFF. Written as DNA, the CDR3 is TGTGCCATCAGTGACTCCGGGACAGCAACTAATGAAAAACTGTTTTTT.

The CDR3 DNA sequence: TGTGCCAGCAGTGGACAGGGGTGGGAAGAGACCCAGTACTTC. Residues: CASSGQGWEETQYF. The V call is TRBV25-1, the J call TRBJ2-5; 8 positions agree with TRBD1. With V trimmed by 4 bases and J by 3 bases, 4 bases remained unmatched. CDR3 length: 14 amino acids. The germline gives CDR1 MGHDK, CDR2 SYGVNS.

This chain connects TRBV6-5 to TRBJ2-7; 11 bases fit TRBD1. Germline V gene data show CDR1 as MNHEY and CDR2 as SVGAGI. The CDR3 consists of 14 residues. Unmatched junction bases numbered 8, after V lost 6 bases and J lost 7 bases. As DNA, the CDR3 is TGTGCCAGCAGGGGAGGGACAGGGGGTCGGGAGCAGTACTTC. It specifies CASRGGTGGREQYF.

The CDR3 sequence is CASSYGTVGQPQHF. The CDR3 DNA sequence: TGTGCCAGCAGCTACGGGACAGTCGGTCAGCCCCAGCATTTT. This chain uses TRBV5-4 with TRBJ1-5; 7 nucleotides agree with TRBD1. Per germline, CDR1 SGHNT and CDR2 YYREEE (reference sequence). The CDR3 contains 14 residues. Germline trimming cut 3 bases from V and 6 bases from J; bases unmatched to any gene: 6.

V gene TRBV19 combines with J gene TRBJ2-1; 12 bases are shared with TRBD2. CDR3 length: 14 amino acids. Germline CDR1 reads LNHDA; CDR2 reads SQIVND (reference sequence). V dropped 6 bases and J dropped 9; count of bases not matched to a gene: 6. The CDR3 region has the DNA TGTGCCAGTAGCGAACTAGCGGGAGGTGGTGAGCAGTTCTTC. This sequence encodes CASSELAGGGEQFF. The whole variable domain, filled in from reference TRBV19 and TRBJ2-1, reads DGGITQSPKYLFRKEGQNVTLSCEQNLNHDAMYWYRQDPGQGLRLIYYSQIVNDFQKGDIAEGYSVSREKKESFPLTVTSAQKNPTAFYLCASSELAGGGEQFFGPGTRLTVL.

Remarks on this clone: This sample includes further DNA sequences coding for the same CDR3. This sequence joins TRBV7-2 and TRBJ2-6, with 7 bases that match TRBD2. The CDR3 extends over 15 amino acids. V dropped 3 bases and J dropped 2; count of bases not matched to a gene: 1. Germline assignment: CDR1 SGHTA and CDR2 FQGNSA. The CDR3 sequence: CASSLGGAGANVLTF. CDR3 DNA sequence: TGTGCCAGCAGCTTGGGAGGGGCTGGGGCCAACGTCCTGACTTTC.

The chain combines TRBV27 with TRBJ2-5; possible D gene TRBD2, 6 bases. The CDR3 has 18 residues. Trimming took off 2 bases at V and 1 base at J, with 20 bases between the two ends. CDR1 is MNHEY, CDR2 SMNVEV, per germline (reference sequence). The CDR3: CASSLDPPGLTLQETQYF. DNA for the CDR3: TGTGCCAGCAGTTTAGACCCCCCCGGACTAACCCTCCAAGAGACCCAGTACTTC.

The rearrangement links TRBV12-5 to TRBJ1-3; possible D gene TRBD1, 5 bases. This CDR3 comprises 15 residues. Germline-derived CDR1 and CDR2 are LGHNT and FRNRAP. V dropped 9 bases and J dropped 0 bases, with 15 bases sitting between them. The CDR3 coding sequence is TGTGCTAGCTCCTTGGGGGGTGGCTCTGGAAACACCATATATTTT. Translated: CASSLGGGSGNTIYF.

The chain is built from TRBV11-3 and TRBJ1-2; D unclear. The CDR3 length is 13 residues. Germline CDR1 and CDR2: SGHNT and YENEEA. The ends were cut back, 10 bases at V and 4 bases at J, with 16 bases in the middle. The CDR3 spells CATTRAAPYGYTF. CDR3 sequence (DNA): TGTGCCACAACGCGGGCAGCTCCCTATGGCTACACCTTC.

This chain connects TRBV12-5 to TRBJ2-5; 11 bases match TRBD1. The CDR3 spans 15 residues. The J segment lost 5 bases and the V segment lost 5 bases, leaving 7 bases of the junction unmatched. Germline CDR1 is LGHNT and CDR2 is FRNRAP. This chain's CDR3 is CASGPGTGGLETQYF. As DNA, the CDR3 is TGTGCTAGTGGTCCCGGGACAGGGGGTCTGGAGACCCAGTACTTC. Based on the CDR3 plus reference TRBV12-5 and TRBJ2-5, the full variable domain is DARVTQTPRHKVTEMGQEVTMRCQPILGHNTVFWYRQTMMQGLELLAYFRNRAPLDDSGMPKDRFSAEMPDATLATLKIQPSEPRDSAVYFCASGPGTGGLETQYFGPGTRLLVL.

This clone was seen once. The V call is TRBV9, the J call TRBJ1-1, with a tentative D call TRBD1 (5 bases). This CDR3 is 14 amino acids long. The V end lost 4 bases, the J end lost 2 bases, and 12 bases lay between the germline ends. Per the germline V gene, CDR1 is SGDLS and CDR2 is YYNGEE. The CDR3 sequence: CASSLRGTNTEAFF. The CDR3 DNA reads as TGTGCCAGCAGCCTTCGGGGGACTAACACTGAAGCTTTCTTT.

The genes are TRBV5-4 and TRBJ2-7; D possibly corresponds to TRBD1 (5 bases). The V gene's germline CDR1 is SGHNT and CDR2 YYREEE (reference sequence). CDR3 length equals 16 residues. The V end lost 0 bases, the J end lost 1 base, and 14 bases lay between the germline ends. The CDR3 protein is CASSLVKGSPSYEQYV. In DNA form, the CDR3 reads TGTGCCAGCAGCTTGGTGAAGGGGTCCCCATCCTACGAGCAGTACGTC.

In its sample, this clone was seen once. The gene calls are TRBV2 and TRBJ2-2; TRBD2 matches 12 bases. The J segment lost 5 bases and the V segment lost 8 bases, leaving 12 bases of the junction unmatched. Germline-derived CDR1 and CDR2 are SNHLY and FYNNEI. The CDR3 length is 17 residues. CDR3 in DNA: TGTGCCAGCGCCTGGGGACTAGCGGGTCTACGGACCGGGGAGCTGTTTTTT. It specifies CASAWGLAGLRTGELFF.

The chain recombines TRBV4-1 with TRBJ2-1; a possible D gene is TRBD2 (5 bases). The CDR3 consists of 16 residues. Germline V CDR1 and CDR2: MGHRA, YSYEKL. V lost 1 base and J lost 2, with 12 bases in between. CDR3 coding DNA: TGCGCCAGCAGCCAAGGGCCAGCGGTGGCCTACAATGAGCAGTTCTTC. Protein sequence: CASSQGPAVAYNEQFF.